The source of this TCR beta chain is a study of cytomegalovirus exposure and HLA in healthy donors. V was pared by 3 bases and J by 7 bases, with 18 bases between. Germline values: CDR1 MDHEN, CDR2 SYDVKM. The CDR3 runs to 16 residues. PCR primers comprised 60 Vbeta and 13 Jbeta primers. Using immunoSEQ multiplex PCR, the repertoire was profiled, and TCRdb retains in-frame clones only, with some absent. This table holds roughly 150,000 clones, 65% to 80% found once. Sequencing was performed on PBMCs. The TCR comes from a man aged 18 to 29 in good health and CMV-seropositive. The V and J genes are TRBV28 and TRBJ1-4; perhaps TRBD1 as D (6 bases). The chain's CDR3 is CASSLGALLGGEKLFF. In nucleotides, the CDR3 is TGTGCCAGCAGTTTGGGGGCCCTCCTTGGGGGTGAAAAACTGTTTTTT.